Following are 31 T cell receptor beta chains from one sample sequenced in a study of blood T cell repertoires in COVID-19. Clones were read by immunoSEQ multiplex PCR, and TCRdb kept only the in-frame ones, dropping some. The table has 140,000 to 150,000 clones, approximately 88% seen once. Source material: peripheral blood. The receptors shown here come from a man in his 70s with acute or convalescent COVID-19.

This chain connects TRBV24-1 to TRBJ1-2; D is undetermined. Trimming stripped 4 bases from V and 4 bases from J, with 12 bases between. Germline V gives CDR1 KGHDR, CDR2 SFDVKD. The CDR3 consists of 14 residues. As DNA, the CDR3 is TGTGCCACCAGTGACGTATCGAGAGCCTATGGCTACACCTTC. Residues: CATSDVSRAYGYTF.

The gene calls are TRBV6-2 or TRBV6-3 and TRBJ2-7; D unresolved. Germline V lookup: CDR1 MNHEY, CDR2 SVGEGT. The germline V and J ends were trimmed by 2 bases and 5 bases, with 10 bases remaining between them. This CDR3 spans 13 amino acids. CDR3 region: CASSYRLKNEQYF. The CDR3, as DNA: TGTGCCAGCAGTTACCGGTTGAAGAACGAGCAGTACTTC.

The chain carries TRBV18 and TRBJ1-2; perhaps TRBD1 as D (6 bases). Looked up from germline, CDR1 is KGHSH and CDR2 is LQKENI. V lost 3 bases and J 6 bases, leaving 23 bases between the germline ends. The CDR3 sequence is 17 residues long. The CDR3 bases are TGTGCCAGCTCACCCTTGACAAATCCCTCAAAGGGGGATGGCTACACCTTC. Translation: CASSPLTNPSKGDGYTF. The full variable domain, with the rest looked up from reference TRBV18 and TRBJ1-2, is NAGVMQNPRHLVRRRGQEARLRCSPMKGHSHVYWYRQLPEEGLKFMVYLQKENIIDESGMPKERFSAEFPKEGPSILRIQQVVRGDSAAYFCASSPLTNPSKGDGYTFGSGTRLTVV.

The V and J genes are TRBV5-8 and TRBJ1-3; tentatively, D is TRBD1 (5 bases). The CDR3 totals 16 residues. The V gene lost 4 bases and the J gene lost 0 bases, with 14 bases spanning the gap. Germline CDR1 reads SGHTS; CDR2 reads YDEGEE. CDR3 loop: CASSRRDAYSGNTIYF. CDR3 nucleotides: TGTGCCAGCAGCCGGCGGGACGCTTACTCTGGAAACACCATATATTTT.

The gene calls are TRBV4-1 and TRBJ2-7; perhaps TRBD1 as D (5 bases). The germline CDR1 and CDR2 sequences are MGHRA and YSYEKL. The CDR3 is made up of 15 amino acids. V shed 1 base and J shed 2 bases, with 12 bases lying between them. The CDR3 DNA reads TGCGCCAGCAGCCAAGTAAGGGGCTCAACCTACGAGCAGTACTTC. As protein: CASSQVRGSTYEQYF.

The CDR3 loop reads CASSTGAATNEKLFF. The CDR3, as DNA: TGTGCCAGCAGTACAGGGGCCGCAACTAATGAAAAACTGTTTTTT. The rearrangement uses TRBV2 and TRBJ1-4, with 7 bases fitting TRBD1. With 5 bases clipped from V and 0 bases from J, the junction kept 3 bases outside the gene matches. The CDR3 is 15 amino acids. Germline V gene lookup returns CDR1 SNHLY and CDR2 FYNNEI. The full variable domain, in which reference TRBV2 and TRBJ1-4 provide the parts outside the CDR3, is EPEVTQTPSHQVTQMGQEVILRCVPISNHLYFYWYRQILGQKVEFLVSFYNNEISEKSEIFDDQFSVERPDGSNFTLKIRSTKLEDSAMYFCASSTGAATNEKLFFGSGTQLSVL.

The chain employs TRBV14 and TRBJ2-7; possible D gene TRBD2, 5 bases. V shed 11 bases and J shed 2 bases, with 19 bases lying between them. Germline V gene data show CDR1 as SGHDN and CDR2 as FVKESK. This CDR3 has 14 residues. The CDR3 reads CARGSSKEAYEQYF. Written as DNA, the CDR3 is TGTGCCCGAGGTAGTTCGAAGGAGGCCTACGAGCAGTACTTC.

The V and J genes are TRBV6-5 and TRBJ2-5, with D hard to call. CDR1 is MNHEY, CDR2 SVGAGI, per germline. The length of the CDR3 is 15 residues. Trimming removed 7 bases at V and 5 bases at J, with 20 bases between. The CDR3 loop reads CASKSAGTEFETQYF. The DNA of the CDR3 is TGTGCCAGCAAATCTGCAGGCACTGAGTTTGAGACCCAGTACTTC.

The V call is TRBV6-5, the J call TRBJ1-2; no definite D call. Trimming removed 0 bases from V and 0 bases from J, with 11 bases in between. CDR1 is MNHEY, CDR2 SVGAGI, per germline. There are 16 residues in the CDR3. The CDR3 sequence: CASSYSWAASNYGYTF. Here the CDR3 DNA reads TGTGCCAGCAGTTACTCCTGGGCAGCCTCTAACTATGGCTACACCTTC.

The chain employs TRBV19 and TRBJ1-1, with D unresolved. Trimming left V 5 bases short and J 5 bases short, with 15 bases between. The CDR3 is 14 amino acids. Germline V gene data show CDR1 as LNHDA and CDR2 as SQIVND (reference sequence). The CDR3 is CASSPIASKTEAFF. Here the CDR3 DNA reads TGTGCCAGTAGTCCCATCGCCAGTAAGACTGAAGCTTTCTTT. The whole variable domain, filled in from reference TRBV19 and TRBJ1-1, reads DGGITQSPKYLFRKEGQNVTLSCEQNLNHDAMYWYRQDPGQGLRLIYYSQIVNDFQKGDIAEGYSVSREKKESFPLTVTSAQKNPTAFYLCASSPIASKTEAFFGQGTRLTVV.

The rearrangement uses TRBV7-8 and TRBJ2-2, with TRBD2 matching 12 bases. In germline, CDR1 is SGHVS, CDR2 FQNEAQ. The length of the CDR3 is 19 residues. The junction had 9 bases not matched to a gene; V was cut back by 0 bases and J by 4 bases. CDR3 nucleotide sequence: TGTGCCAGCAGCTTAGCCCAGACTAGCGGGAGTTATCGCACCGGGGAGCTGTTTTTT. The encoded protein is CASSLAQTSGSYRTGELFF.

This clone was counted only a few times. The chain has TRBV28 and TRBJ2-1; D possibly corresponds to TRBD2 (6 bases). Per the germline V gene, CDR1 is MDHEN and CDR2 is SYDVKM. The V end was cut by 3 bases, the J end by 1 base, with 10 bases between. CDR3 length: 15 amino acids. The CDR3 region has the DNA TGTGCCAGCAGTTTCTGGGGGGTGTCCTACAATGAGCAGTTCTTC. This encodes CASSFWGVSYNEQFF.

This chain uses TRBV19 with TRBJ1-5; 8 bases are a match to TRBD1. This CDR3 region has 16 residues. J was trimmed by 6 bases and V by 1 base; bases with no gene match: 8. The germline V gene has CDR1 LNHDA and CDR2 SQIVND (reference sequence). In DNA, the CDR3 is TGTGCCAGTAGTATAGGGGGGGCAGGGGGCAGTCAGCCCCAGCATTTT. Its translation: CASSIGGAGGSQPQHF. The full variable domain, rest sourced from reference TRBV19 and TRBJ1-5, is DGGITQSPKYLFRKEGQNVTLSCEQNLNHDAMYWYRQDPGQGLRLIYYSQIVNDFQKGDIAEGYSVSREKKESFPLTVTSAQKNPTAFYLCASSIGGAGGSQPQHFGDGTRLSIL.

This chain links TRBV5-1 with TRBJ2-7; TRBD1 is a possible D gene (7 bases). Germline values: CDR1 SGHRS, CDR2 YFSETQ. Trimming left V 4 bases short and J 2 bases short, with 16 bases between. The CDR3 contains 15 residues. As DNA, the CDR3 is TGCGCCAGCAGCCAGGAGGGGGCCTCACCCTACGAGCAGTACTTC. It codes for CASSQEGASPYEQYF.

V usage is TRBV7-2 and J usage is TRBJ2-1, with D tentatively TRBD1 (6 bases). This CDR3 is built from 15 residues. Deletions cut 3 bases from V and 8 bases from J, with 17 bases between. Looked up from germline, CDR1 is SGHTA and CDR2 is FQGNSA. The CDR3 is CASSLGAAAVYEQFF. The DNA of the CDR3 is TGTGCCAGCAGCTTGGGGGCCGCAGCGGTATATGAGCAGTTCTTC.

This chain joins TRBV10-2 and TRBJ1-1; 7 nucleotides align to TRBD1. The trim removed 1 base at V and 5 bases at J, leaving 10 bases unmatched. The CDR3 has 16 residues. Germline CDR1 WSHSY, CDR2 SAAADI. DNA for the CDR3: TGCGCCAGCAGTGAGTGGGCTGGGCCAGGGGGAACTGAAGCTTTCTTT. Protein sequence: CASSEWAGPGGTEAFF.

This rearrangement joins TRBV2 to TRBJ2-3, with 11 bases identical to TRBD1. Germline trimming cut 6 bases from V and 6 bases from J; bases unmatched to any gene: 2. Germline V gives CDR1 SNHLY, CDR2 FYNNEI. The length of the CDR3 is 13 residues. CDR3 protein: CASRGQGVDTQYF. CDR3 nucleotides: TGTGCCAGCAGGGGACAGGGGGTTGATACGCAGTATTTT. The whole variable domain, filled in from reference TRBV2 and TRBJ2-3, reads EPEVTQTPSHQVTQMGQEVILRCVPISNHLYFYWYRQILGQKVEFLVSFYNNEISEKSEIFDDQFSVERPDGSNFTLKIRSTKLEDSAMYFCASRGQGVDTQYFGPGTRLTVL.

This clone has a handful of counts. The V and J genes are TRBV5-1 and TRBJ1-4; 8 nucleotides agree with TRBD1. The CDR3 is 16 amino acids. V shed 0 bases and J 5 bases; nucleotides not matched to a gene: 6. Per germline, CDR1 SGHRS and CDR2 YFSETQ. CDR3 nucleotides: TGCGCCAGCAGCTTGGTCGGACAGGGAGGCAATGAAAAACTGTTTTTT. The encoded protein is CASSLVGQGGNEKLFF.

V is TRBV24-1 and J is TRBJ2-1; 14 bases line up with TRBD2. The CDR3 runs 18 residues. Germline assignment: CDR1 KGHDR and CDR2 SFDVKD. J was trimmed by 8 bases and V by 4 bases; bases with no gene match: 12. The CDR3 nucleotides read TGTGCCACCAGTGACACCGGGACTAGCGGGAGTATTCGTCATGAGCAGTTCTTC. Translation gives CATSDTGTSGSIRHEQFF.

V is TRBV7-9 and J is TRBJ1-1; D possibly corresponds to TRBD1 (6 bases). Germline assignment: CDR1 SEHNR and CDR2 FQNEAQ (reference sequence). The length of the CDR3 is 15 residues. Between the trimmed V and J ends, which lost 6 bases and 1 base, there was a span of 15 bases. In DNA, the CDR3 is TGTGCCAGCAGGCAATCCAGGACAGCGAACACTGAAGCTTTCTTT. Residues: CASRQSRTANTEAFF.

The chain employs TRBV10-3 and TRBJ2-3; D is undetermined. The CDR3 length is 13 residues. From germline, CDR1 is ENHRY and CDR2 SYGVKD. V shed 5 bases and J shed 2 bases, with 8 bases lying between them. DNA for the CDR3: TGTGCCATCAGTCGAGGTATCACAGATACGCAGTATTTT. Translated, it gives CAISRGITDTQYF.

The CDR3 DNA is TGTGCCAGCAGCCAAGATAGTACCGGGAGCTCCTACAATGAGCAGTTCTTC. This gives the protein CASSQDSTGSSYNEQFF. The chain has TRBV4-2 and TRBJ2-1; D may be TRBD2 (6 bases). CDR1 and CDR2 (germline): LGHNA, YNFKEQ. V gave up 0 bases and J gave up 0 bases, with 12 bases separating them. CDR3 length equals 17 residues.

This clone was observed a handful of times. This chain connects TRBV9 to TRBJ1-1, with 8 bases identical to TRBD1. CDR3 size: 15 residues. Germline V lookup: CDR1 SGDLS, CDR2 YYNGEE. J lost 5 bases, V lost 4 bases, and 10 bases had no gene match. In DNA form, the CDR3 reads TGTGCCAGCAGCCCGCGGACAGGGTGGGGTACTGAAGCTTTCTTT. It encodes CASSPRTGWGTEAFF.

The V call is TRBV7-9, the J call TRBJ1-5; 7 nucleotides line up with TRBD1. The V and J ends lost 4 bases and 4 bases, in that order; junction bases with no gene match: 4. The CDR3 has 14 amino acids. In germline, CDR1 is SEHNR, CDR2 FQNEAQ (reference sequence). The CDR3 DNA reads TGTGCCAGCAGCTCCCGGGACAGTAATCAGCCCCAGCATTTT. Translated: CASSSRDSNQPQHF. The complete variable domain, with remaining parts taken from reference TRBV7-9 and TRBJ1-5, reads DTGVSQNPRHKITKRGQNVTFRCDPISEHNRLYWYRQTLGQGPEFLTYFQNEAQLEKSRLLSDRFSAERPKGSFSTLEIQRTEQGDSAMYLCASSSRDSNQPQHFGDGTRLSIL.

CDR3 protein: CASSLEGADTIYF. The CDR3 DNA is TGTGCCAGCAGCTTGGAGGGGGCTGACACCATATATTTT. The V and J genes are TRBV5-6 and TRBJ1-3, with 7 bases lining up with TRBD1. CDR1 is SGHDT and CDR2 is YYEEEE in the germline V gene. V shed 0 bases, J shed 8 bases, and the junction held 2 bases outside the gene matches. The CDR3 runs 13 residues.

The DNA for the CDR3 is TGTGCCAGCAGTCTGCGGCTAGCCGAATACAATGAGCAGTTCTTC. It specifies CASSLRLAEYNEQFF. The chain recombines TRBV6-4 with TRBJ2-1; possibly TRBD2 for D (5 bases). The CDR3 is 15 residues long. The V gene's germline CDR1 is MRHNA and CDR2 SNTAGT. Trimming took 5 bases from V and 4 from J, leaving 15 bases between them.

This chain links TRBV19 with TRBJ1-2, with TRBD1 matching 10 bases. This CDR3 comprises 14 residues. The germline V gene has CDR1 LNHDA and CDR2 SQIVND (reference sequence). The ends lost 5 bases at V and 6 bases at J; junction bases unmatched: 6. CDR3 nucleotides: TGTGCCAGTAGTTCGGGACAGGGGCGGGATGGCTACACCTTC. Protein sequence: CASSSGQGRDGYTF.

The CDR3 bases are TGTGCCAGTAGTATGGGCAGGGGCGAGTGGAATGAGCAGTTCTTC. As protein: CASSMGRGEWNEQFF. The genes are TRBV19 and TRBJ2-1; possibly TRBD1 for D (6 bases). Trimming stripped 3 bases from V and 7 bases from J, with 16 bases between. The CDR3 runs 15 residues. CDR1 LNHDA and CDR2 SQIVND come from the germline V gene (reference sequence).

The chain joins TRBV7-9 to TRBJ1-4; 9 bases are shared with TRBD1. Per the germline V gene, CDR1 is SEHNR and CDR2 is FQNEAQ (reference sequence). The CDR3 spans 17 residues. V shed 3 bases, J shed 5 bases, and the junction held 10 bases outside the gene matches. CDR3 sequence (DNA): TGTGCCAGCAGCTTTTCCGCCGGGACAGGGCAGAATGAAAAACTGTTTTTT. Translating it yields CASSFSAGTGQNEKLFF.

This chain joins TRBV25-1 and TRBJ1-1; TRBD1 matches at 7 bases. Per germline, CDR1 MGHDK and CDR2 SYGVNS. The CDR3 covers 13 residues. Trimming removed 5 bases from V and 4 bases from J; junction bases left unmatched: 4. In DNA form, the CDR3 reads TGTGCCAGCAGTAGGGGGCGAGGCACTGAAGCTTTCTTT. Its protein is CASSRGRGTEAFF. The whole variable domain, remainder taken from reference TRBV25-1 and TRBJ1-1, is EADIYQTPRYLVIGTGKKITLECSQTMGHDKMYWYQQDPGMELHLIHYSYGVNSTEKGDLSSESTVSRIRTEHFPLTLESARPSHTSQYLCASSRGRGTEAFFGQGTRLTVV.

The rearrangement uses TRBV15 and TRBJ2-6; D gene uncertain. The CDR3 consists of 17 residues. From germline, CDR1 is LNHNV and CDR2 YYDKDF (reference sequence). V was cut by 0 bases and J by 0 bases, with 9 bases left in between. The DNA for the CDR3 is TGTGCCACCAGCAGAGAACCACAAAACTCTGGGGCCAACGTCCTGACTTTC. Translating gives CATSREPQNSGANVLTF.